The 20 T cell receptor beta chains reported below all come from one sample, sequenced in a study of Ad26.COV2.S vaccination and SARS-CoV-2 variants. Repertoires were generated with immunoSEQ multiplex PCR, while TCRdb's copy carries only in-frame clones and drops some. The repertoire consists of more than 400,000 clones, with 90% occurring once and the leading ten covering more than 3.5%. This sample's treatment: some 20 received Ad26.COV2.S at low or high dose, single or two shots; 5 received placebo; per-sample allocation not given. Samples came from day 63 after the first vaccine or placebo injection. Sequences were derived from peripheral blood, sampled in a trial of Ad26.COV2.S vaccine versus placebo. Receptors originate from a person between 18 and 65 years old who received the Ad26.COV2.S COVID-19 vaccine or a placebo.

The gene calls are TRBV4-1 and TRBJ2-3, with D maybe TRBD2 (5 bases). Germline loops: CDR1 MGHRA, CDR2 YSYEKL. V dropped 1 base and J dropped 6 bases, with 14 bases sitting between them. The CDR3 sequence is 15 residues long. In DNA form, the CDR3 reads TGCGCCAGCAGCCAAGGGACTCGAGATCTGGATACGCAGTATTTT. It yields the protein CASSQGTRDLDTQYF.

This chain links TRBV28 with TRBJ2-5, with 7 bases fitting TRBD1. The CDR3 spans 16 residues. Germline values: CDR1 MDHEN, CDR2 SYDVKM. The J segment lost 2 bases and the V segment lost 5 bases, leaving 11 bases of the junction unmatched. Here the CDR3 reads CASSRRAGTAQETQYF. The DNA for the CDR3 is TGTGCCAGCAGTCGTCGCGCCGGGACAGCACAAGAGACCCAGTACTTC.

DNA of the CDR3: TGTGCCAGCAGTTTCTCTAGCGGGCTTGAGCAGTTCTTC. Residues: CASSFSSGLEQFF. The chain combines TRBV28 with TRBJ2-1; 8 bases match TRBD2. The germline V gene has CDR1 MDHEN and CDR2 SYDVKM. V shed 3 bases and J 9 bases; nucleotides not matched to a gene: 4. The CDR3 is 13 residues long. The full variable domain, completed using reference TRBV28 and TRBJ2-1, is DVKVTQSSRYLVKRTGEKVFLECVQDMDHENMFWYRQDPGLGLRLIYFSYDVKMKEKGDIPEGYSVSREKKERFSLILESASTNQTSMYLCASSFSSGLEQFFGPGTRLTVL.

The chain has TRBV11-2 and TRBJ2-1; unclear D gene. This CDR3 has 11 residues. V lost 5 bases, J lost 6 bases, and 5 bases lay in between. Germline V gene sequence: CDR1 SGHAT, CDR2 FQNNGV. This CDR3 is CASSQTNEQFF. The CDR3 bases are TGTGCCAGCAGCCAAACCAATGAGCAGTTCTTC.

The chain joins TRBV5-1 to TRBJ2-5; 8 nucleotides line up with TRBD2. Germline loops: CDR1 SGHRS, CDR2 YFSETQ. This CDR3 has 13 residues. Germline trimming cut 0 bases from V and 10 bases from J; bases unmatched to any gene: 5. CDR3 nucleotide sequence: TGCGCCAGCAGCTTGGCCGGGGGGGATGGCCAGTACTTC. Amino acids: CASSLAGGDGQYF.

The V call is TRBV28, the J call TRBJ1-5; D call uncertain. This CDR3 contains 14 residues. Trimming left V 5 bases short and J 0 bases short, with 8 bases between. CDR1 and CDR2 (germline): MDHEN, SYDVKM. This chain's CDR3 is CASSVTYSNQPQHF. DNA of the CDR3: TGTGCCAGCAGTGTCACCTATAGCAATCAGCCCCAGCATTTT.

The J gene is TRBJ2-1, the V gene TRBV7-2; TRBD2 agrees at 7 bases. CDR1 SGHTA and CDR2 FQGNSA come from the germline V gene. The CDR3 length is 15 residues. V shed 1 base, J shed 7 bases, and the junction held 7 bases outside the gene matches. Here the CDR3 reads CASSLDPGRANEQFF. The CDR3, as DNA: TGTGCCAGCAGCTTAGATCCGGGGAGGGCTAATGAGCAGTTCTTC.

The rearrangement uses TRBV27 and TRBJ1-1; D uncertain. This CDR3 region has 14 residues. From germline, CDR1 is MNHEY and CDR2 SMNVEV (reference sequence). Trimming stripped 0 bases from V and 1 base from J, with 6 bases between. Written as DNA, the CDR3 is TGTGCCAGCAGTTTATCTCGGGGGAACACTGAAGCTTTCTTT. It translates to CASSLSRGNTEAFF.

The J gene is TRBJ1-1, the V gene TRBV27, with a tentative D call TRBD1 (5 bases). The V gene's germline CDR1 is MNHEY and CDR2 SMNVEV (reference sequence). Trimming took off 2 bases at V and 4 bases at J, with 11 bases between the two ends. The CDR3 consists of 14 residues. CDR3 nucleotides: TGTGCCAGCAGTTTAGGGGGTACTGGCACTGAAGCTTTCTTT. It specifies CASSLGGTGTEAFF.

The V gene is TRBV7-3, the J gene TRBJ2-5; 9 bases line up with TRBD1. With V trimmed by 5 bases and J by 5 bases, 3 bases remained unmatched. The CDR3 has 13 residues. From germline, CDR1 is SGHTA and CDR2 FQGTGA. The CDR3: CASSTGQGETQYF. CDR3 DNA sequence: TGTGCCAGCAGCACGGGACAGGGCGAGACCCAGTACTTC.

This clone was seen only a few times. The gene calls are TRBV11-3 and TRBJ2-1; 8 positions match TRBD1. CDR1 is SGHNT and CDR2 is YENEEA in the germline V gene. With V trimmed by 5 bases and J by 8 bases, 11 bases remained unmatched. This CDR3 spans 15 amino acids. CDR3 amino acids: CASSPGQGGVDEQFF. The CDR3 DNA reads TGTGCCAGCAGCCCTGGACAGGGAGGAGTGGATGAGCAGTTCTTC.

This chain links TRBV24-1 with TRBJ1-2; tentatively, D is TRBD1 (6 bases). The CDR3 extends over 15 amino acids. Per the germline V gene, CDR1 is KGHDR and CDR2 is SFDVKD. Trimming shortened V by 7 bases and J by 6 bases, and 20 bases separated the two germline ends. CDR3 bases: TGTGCCACCAGCTACGAACAGGGTGGGGTGGATGGCTACACCTTC. Translating gives CATSYEQGGVDGYTF.

About this clone: This could be a read error, since a much larger clone is one nucleotide away. The V gene is TRBV13, the J gene TRBJ2-7; no firm D call. Trimming removed 6 bases at V and 2 bases at J, with 8 bases between. In germline, CDR1 is PRHDT, CDR2 FYEKMQ (reference sequence). The CDR3 runs to 12 residues. The CDR3 sequence: CASSFDTYEQYF. CDR3 bases: TGTGCCAGCAGTTTTGACACCTACGAGCAGTACTTC. The complete variable domain, with remaining parts taken from reference TRBV13 and TRBJ2-7, reads AAGVIQSPRHLIKEKRETATLKCYPIPRHDTVYWYQQGPGQDPQFLISFYEKMQSDKGSIPDRFSAQQFSDYHSELNMSSLELGDSALYFCASSFDTYEQYFGPGTRLTVT.

This clone has just a few counts. This sequence joins TRBV11-3 and TRBJ1-6; tentatively, D is TRBD1 (5 bases). CDR1 SGHNT and CDR2 YENEEA come from the germline V gene. Trimming shortened V by 5 bases and J by 13 bases, and 15 bases separated the two germline ends. The CDR3 runs to 13 residues. The CDR3 loop reads CASSPTREGPLHF. CDR3 sequence (DNA): TGTGCCAGCAGCCCCACCCGCGAGGGGCCCCTCCACTTT.

The rearrangement uses TRBV12-3 or TRBV12-4 and TRBJ2-5; D not certain. This CDR3 region has 12 residues. V lost 3 bases and J lost 2, with 4 bases in between. The chain's CDR3 is CASSLRQETQYF. In DNA, the CDR3 is TGTGCCAGCAGTTTGCGGCAAGAGACCCAGTACTTC.

This chain joins TRBV6-2 or TRBV6-3 and TRBJ2-3; tentatively, D is TRBD2 (5 bases). Trimming removed 5 bases from V and 11 bases from J, with 20 bases in between. Germline-derived CDR1 and CDR2 are MNHEY and SVGEGT. This CDR3 region has 14 residues. CDR3 in amino acids: CASSHPKRRRGQYF. The CDR3 coding sequence is TGTGCCAGCAGTCACCCCAAGCGGCGCAGAGGGCAGTATTTT.

The chain uses TRBV6-2 or TRBV6-3 and TRBJ2-3; 8 bases fit TRBD1. The germline CDR1 and CDR2 sequences are MNHEY and SVGEGT. V gave up 0 bases and J gave up 2 bases; unmatched junction bases: 1. CDR3 length equals 15 residues. The CDR3 DNA is TGTGCCAGCAGTTACTCGACAGGGGACACAGATACGCAGTATTTT. It codes for CASSYSTGDTDTQYF.

This chain uses TRBV19 with TRBJ2-7; TRBD1 might be the D (6 bases). Germline lookup yields CDR1 LNHDA and CDR2 SQIVND (reference sequence). V lost 3 bases to trimming and J lost 5 bases, with 11 bases between them. The CDR3 consists of 13 residues. Here the CDR3 DNA reads TGTGCCAGTAGTATTTTAAAGGGGGACGAGCAGTACTTC. Translating gives CASSILKGDEQYF.

This sequence joins TRBV14 and TRBJ1-1, with D unresolved. The CDR3 extends over 13 amino acids. Trimming removed 6 bases at V and 3 bases at J, with 11 bases between. Germline V gene data show CDR1 as SGHDN and CDR2 as FVKESK. CDR3: CASRSYGDTEAFF. CDR3 bases: TGTGCCAGCAGAAGCTACGGGGACACTGAAGCTTTCTTT.

The chain couples TRBV5-4 to TRBJ2-7; D gene ambiguous. Trimming removed 3 bases from V and 3 bases from J, with 22 bases in between. Germline CDR1 SGHNT, CDR2 YYREEE (reference sequence). This CDR3 is built from 17 residues. CDR3 region: CASSSPRGSLKRYEQYF. DNA of the CDR3: TGTGCCAGCAGCTCCCCGCGAGGTAGCTTAAAGCGCTACGAGCAGTACTTC.